These T cell receptor beta chains were read from a single sample in a study of Ad26.COV2.S vaccination and SARS-CoV-2 variants. Clones were sequenced by immunoSEQ multiplex PCR, and TCRdb holds only the in-frame ones, with some missing. The table records around 450,000 clones, 75% to 95% of them present only once. The sequencing here drew on peripheral blood, taken in a trial of Ad26.COV2.S vaccine versus placebo. The source is a person aged 18 to 59 who received the Ad26.COV2.S COVID-19 vaccine or a placebo. The CDR3 runs from the conserved cysteine through the conserved F or W. The order of the fields is clone size, D gene, J gene, CDR3 length, V gene, CDR3 protein, CDR3 DNA. The D gene is left open where the match is weak. The size of a clone is reported for some rows only, either as once, few or many, or as a class for expanded clones.

abundance: .
d_gene: .
j_gene: TRBJ2-7
len: 14
v_gene: TRBV11-3
CDR3aa: CASSLGDTSYEQYF
CDR3nt: TGTGCCAGCAGCCTCGGGGACACTTCCTACGAGCAGTACTTC

abundance: .
d_gene: .
j_gene: TRBJ2-1
len: 14
v_gene: TRBV6-5
CDR3aa: CASSRQPTYNEQFF
CDR3nt: TGTGCCAGCAGTCGACAACCTACGTACAATGAGCAGTTCTTC

abundance: .
d_gene: TRBD2
j_gene: TRBJ2-1
len: 21
v_gene: TRBV4-3
CDR3aa: CASSQLLPGLAGEISYNEQFF
CDR3nt: TGCGCCAGCAGCCAACTACTACCGGGACTAGCGGGAGAGATCTCCTACAATGAGCAGTTCTTC

abundance: once
d_gene: TRBD1
j_gene: TRBJ2-5
len: 13
v_gene: TRBV29-1
CDR3aa: CSAATGVGETQYF
CDR3nt: TGCAGCGCAGCAACAGGGGTGGGGGAGACCCAGTACTTC

abundance: few
d_gene: .
j_gene: TRBJ1-6
len: 18
v_gene: TRBV27
CDR3aa: CASSFYMDTRTYNSPLHF
CDR3nt: TGTGCCAGCAGTTTCTACATGGACACGAGGACCTATAATTCACCCCTCCACTTT

abundance: .
d_gene: .
j_gene: TRBJ2-7
len: 15
v_gene: TRBV6-2/TRBV6-3
CDR3aa: CASSYSSGISDEQYF
CDR3nt: TGTGCCAGCAGTTACTCGAGTGGGATAAGCGACGAGCAGTACTTC

abundance: .
d_gene: TRBD1
j_gene: TRBJ2-7
len: 15
v_gene: TRBV27
CDR3aa: CASSFSGTGIYEQYF
CDR3nt: TGTGCCAGCAGTTTCTCCGGGACAGGGATCTACGAGCAGTACTTC

abundance: .
d_gene: .
j_gene: TRBJ2-7
len: 14
v_gene: TRBV6-5
CDR3aa: CASKGGASSYEQYF
CDR3nt: TGTGCCAGCAAGGGCGGGGCTAGCTCCTACGAGCAGTACTTC

abundance: few
d_gene: .
j_gene: TRBJ2-1
len: 16
v_gene: TRBV10-3
CDR3aa: CAISEPGLVPYNEQFF
CDR3nt: TGTGCCATCAGTGAGCCGGGACTCGTCCCCTACAATGAGCAGTTCTTC

abundance: .
d_gene: TRBD2
j_gene: TRBJ2-3
len: 14
v_gene: TRBV6-4
CDR3aa: CASSPGLGVGSQYF
CDR3nt: TGTGCCAGCAGCCCGGGACTAGGGGTTGGGTCGCAGTATTTT

abundance: .
d_gene: .
j_gene: TRBJ2-1
len: 14
v_gene: TRBV5-1
CDR3aa: CASSSPGSYNEQFF
CDR3nt: TGCGCCAGCAGCTCCCCGGGAAGCTACAATGAGCAGTTCTTC

abundance: .
d_gene: .
j_gene: TRBJ2-3
len: 17
v_gene: TRBV5-6
CDR3aa: CASSLLRLRDSTDTQYF
CDR3nt: TGTGCCAGCAGCTTGCTGAGATTAAGAGATAGCACAGATACGCAGTATTTT

abundance: .
d_gene: TRBD1
j_gene: TRBJ2-3
len: 14
v_gene: TRBV10-3
CDR3aa: CAISRTGRADTQYF
CDR3nt: TGTGCCATCAGTAGGACAGGGCGGGCAGATACGCAGTATTTT

abundance: .
d_gene: TRBD1
j_gene: TRBJ2-7
len: 14
v_gene: TRBV6-1
CDR3aa: CASSEGGQAYEQYF
CDR3nt: TGTGCCAGCAGTGAAGGGGGACAGGCCTACGAGCAGTACTTC

abundance: .
d_gene: .
j_gene: TRBJ2-7
len: 13
v_gene: TRBV5-1
CDR3aa: CASSLGAQGQLYF
CDR3nt: TGCGCCAGCAGCTTGGGGGCACAAGGACAGTTGTACTTC

abundance: .
d_gene: .
j_gene: TRBJ1-4
len: 14
v_gene: TRBV11-2
CDR3aa: CASSFEAGPEKLFF
CDR3nt: TGTGCCAGCAGCTTCGAGGCAGGGCCTGAAAAACTGTTTTTT

abundance: .
d_gene: .
j_gene: TRBJ1-5
len: 14
v_gene: TRBV2
CDR3aa: CASSESLSNQPQHF
CDR3nt: TGTGCCAGCAGCGAGAGTCTTAGCAATCAGCCCCAGCATTTT

abundance: .
d_gene: TRBD2
j_gene: TRBJ2-1
len: 17
v_gene: TRBV28
CDR3aa: CASSSPSSGRHYNEQFF
CDR3nt: TGTGCCAGCAGTTCACCCTCTAGCGGGCGTCACTACAATGAGCAGTTCTTC